This TCR beta chain was sequenced during a study of CD8 T cells in Susac syndrome. Study summary: The Susac syndrome patients that were sequenced included roughly 6 with active disease and under 10 in remission. Treatment status at blood draw for the Susac syndrome patients was therapy-naive, corticosteroids, or intravenous immunoglobulin alone.

Trimming removed 6 bases from V and 8 bases from J; junction bases left unmatched: 16. Germline assignment: CDR1 MNHNY and CDR2 SVGAGI (reference sequence). The length of the CDR3 is 16 residues. RNA amounts of roughly 0.45 to 1 ug underwent reverse transcription with random hexamers. TCRdb re-derived calls from the immunoSEQ multiplex PCR reads in MiXCR, one entry per CDR3 protein. Among approximately 210,000 distinct CDR3 sequences listed, about 95% were seen once. Isolation of CD8+ and CD4+ T cells was performed negatively, whereas enrichment of TEMRA cells was done by FACS. The chain uses TRBV6-6 and TRBJ1-2; 9 bases fit TRBD1. Sequences were obtained from CD4+ T cells from PBMCs. This clonotype was obtained from a human donor with Susac syndrome. CDR3 DNA sequence: TGTGCCAGCAGAAAATCCCGGGACAGGGTCGTTGACGGCTACACCTTC. As protein: CASRKSRDRVVDGYTF.